This entry is about one TCR beta chain. Its antigen remains unknown. The CDR3 covers 15 residues. Trimming pared 0 bases from V and 6 bases from J, leaving 12 bases between. Germline assignment: CDR1 SGHRS and CDR2 YFSETQ. This sample was taken from a study of shared clonotypes between healthy human individuals. Overall study results and limits: The study generally estimated greater richness for naive than memory subsets.

Sequencing was performed with immunoSEQ multiplex PCR; in TCRdb, only in-frame clones are kept and a portion is missing. The repertoire holds hundreds of thousands of clones, with approximately 79% as singletons. The V gene is TRBV5-1, the J gene TRBJ2-2, with a weak D call TRBD1 (5 bases). Sequenced material: memory CD4+ T cells sorted from blood. Regarding subset: CD45RA-negative fraction. This clonotype originated in a woman in her thirties in good health. The CDR3 bases are TGCGCCAGCAGCTTGGAGGGGCCCGGACCCGGGGAGCTGTTTTTT. This encodes CASSLEGPGPGELFF.